Listed here are 20 T cell receptor beta chains from one sample, sequenced in a study of cytomegalovirus exposure and HLA in healthy donors. PCR employed 60 Vbeta and 13 Jbeta primers. Using immunoSEQ multiplex PCR, the repertoire was profiled, and TCRdb retains in-frame clones only, with some absent. Here the sample spans about 210,000 clones, roughly 80% being singletons. The sequenced sample consisted of PBMCs. All receptors come from a man aged 25 to 45 in good health and CMV-seronegative.

This clone has a single count. The J gene is TRBJ2-7, the V gene TRBV7-8; 10 positions match TRBD1. This CDR3 spans 13 amino acids. CDR1 and CDR2 (germline): SGHVS, FQNEAQ. V shed 4 bases and J 3 bases; nucleotides not matched to a gene: 0. This CDR3 reads CASSWTGGYEQYF. In DNA form, the CDR3 reads TGTGCCAGCAGCTGGACAGGGGGCTACGAGCAGTACTTC.

The rearrangement uses TRBV4-3 and TRBJ1-1; D is uncertain. V lost 0 bases and J lost 1, with 12 bases in between. Per the germline V gene, CDR1 is LGHNA and CDR2 is YSLEER. The CDR3 runs 16 residues. The CDR3 sequence is CASSQDPHPPNTEAFF. CDR3 nucleotides: TGCGCCAGCAGCCAAGACCCCCATCCCCCGAACACTGAAGCTTTCTTT.

The chain couples TRBV5-1 to TRBJ2-1, with D possibly TRBD1 on 6 matching bases. This CDR3 has 13 residues. The V gene lost 1 base and the J gene lost 6 bases, with 8 bases spanning the gap. Germline lookup yields CDR1 SGHRS and CDR2 YFSETQ. CDR3 amino acids: CASSLTGFNEQFF. The CDR3 DNA reads TGCGCCAGCAGCTTGACAGGGTTCAATGAGCAGTTCTTC.

The chain carries TRBV19 and TRBJ1-5; D possibly corresponds to TRBD1 (6 bases). Looked up from germline, CDR1 is LNHDA and CDR2 is SQIVND (reference sequence). Trimming cost V 1 base and J 7 bases, with 14 bases left between them. The CDR3 runs 15 residues. The chain's CDR3 is CASSIADSTGQPQHF. The CDR3 DNA sequence: TGTGCCAGTAGTATAGCGGACAGCACGGGACAGCCCCAGCATTTT.

The CDR3 loop reads CASSDLARTDTQYF. The CDR3 DNA reads TGTGCCAGCAGTGATCTAGCGCGCACAGATACGCAGTATTTT. This chain connects TRBV2 to TRBJ2-3, with TRBD2 as a possible D gene (6 bases). This CDR3 contains 14 residues. Trimming stripped 3 bases from V and 1 base from J, with 8 bases between. CDR1 and CDR2 (germline): SNHLY, FYNNEI.

J is TRBJ1-1 and V is TRBV7-3; weak D call: TRBD1 (5 bases). Germline V gives CDR1 SGHTA, CDR2 FQGTGA. Trimming removed 4 bases at V and 0 bases at J, with 6 bases between. This CDR3 spans 13 amino acids. The CDR3 protein is CASSSGMNTEAFF. CDR3 bases: TGTGCCAGCAGCTCAGGGATGAACACTGAAGCTTTCTTT.

The chain recombines TRBV7-2 with TRBJ2-3; 8 bases are shared with TRBD1. From germline, CDR1 is SGHTA and CDR2 FQGNSA. The CDR3 length is 15 residues. V lost 5 bases and J lost 6; bases outside the gene matches: 10. The CDR3 spells CASSLRQGSMDTQYF. The CDR3 bases are TGTGCCAGCAGCCTCCGACAGGGGAGTATGGATACGCAGTATTTT.

The chain employs TRBV27 and TRBJ2-5; the match to TRBD1 covers 9 bases. The end of the DNA is better explained by TRBJ2-7, so the J call may be wrong. Germline loops: CDR1 MNHEY, CDR2 SMNVEV (reference sequence). The CDR3 is 18 amino acids. Here the CDR3 reads CASSSTRGTGTGLYEQYF. The CDR3 DNA reads TGTGCCAGCAGTTCGACCCGAGGAACCGGGACAGGGTTGTACGAGCAGTACTTC.

V and J are TRBV28 and TRBJ2-1, with TRBD2 matching over 8 bases. Germline CDR1 is MDHEN and CDR2 is SYDVKM. This CDR3 is built from 20 residues. With V trimmed by 5 bases and J by 4 bases, 22 bases remained unmatched. The DNA of the CDR3 is TGTGCCAGCAGTACCAACGAACCGGGACTAGTCAGAGAAAATTACAATGAGCAGTTCTTC. Protein product: CASSTNEPGLVRENYNEQFF.

This chain connects TRBV2 to TRBJ1-1; D remains unclear. This CDR3 is built from 11 residues. Germline assignment: CDR1 SNHLY and CDR2 FYNNEI. V gave up 11 bases and J gave up 1 base, with 8 bases separating them. CDR3 bases: TGTGCCCCAGCAGGGAACACTGAAGCTTTCTTT. The encoded protein is CAPAGNTEAFF.

This chain connects TRBV5-6 to TRBJ1-2; D is uncertain. V shed 4 bases and J shed 2 bases, with 6 bases lying between them. The CDR3 spans 12 residues. Germline V gives CDR1 SGHDT, CDR2 YYEEEE. This CDR3 reads CASSPLNYGYTF. The DNA of the CDR3 is TGTGCCAGCAGCCCACTCAACTATGGCTACACCTTC.

This sequence joins TRBV28 and TRBJ1-1; no reliable D call. The CDR3 covers 17 residues. Trimming shortened V by 5 bases and J by 5 bases, and 24 bases separated the two germline ends. Germline V gene data show CDR1 as MDHEN and CDR2 as SYDVKM. The CDR3 region is CASSPPAAGPRGTEAFF. The CDR3 DNA reads TGTGCCAGCAGTCCTCCAGCGGCAGGCCCCCGAGGGACTGAAGCTTTCTTT.

The chain couples TRBV6-4 to TRBJ2-1, with D hard to call. CDR3 length: 13 amino acids. Germline-derived CDR1 and CDR2 are MRHNA and SNTAGT. V lost 3 bases and J lost 4, with 7 bases in between. Here the CDR3 DNA reads TGTGCCAGCAGTGAGGAGAGTTACAATGAGCAGTTCTTC. Its translation is CASSEESYNEQFF.

The chain couples TRBV6-5 to TRBJ2-7; D might be TRBD2 (6 bases). Germline lookup yields CDR1 MNHEY and CDR2 SVGAGI. This CDR3 contains 13 residues. Trimming stripped 5 bases from V and 2 bases from J, with 10 bases between. CDR3 region: CASSRGGPYEQYF. CDR3 in DNA: TGTGCCAGCAGTCGGGGAGGTCCCTACGAGCAGTACTTC.

This chain uses TRBV15 with TRBJ2-7; 8 positions match TRBD1. The trim removed 1 base at V and 3 bases at J, leaving 5 bases unmatched. Germline loops: CDR1 LNHNV, CDR2 YYDKDF (reference sequence). CDR3 length: 15 amino acids. The CDR3 loop is CATSRGQGSHYEQYF. The CDR3 region has the DNA TGTGCCACCAGCAGAGGACAGGGGTCTCACTACGAGCAGTACTTC.

The rearrangement links TRBV7-9 to TRBJ1-2; TRBD1 agrees at 11 bases. CDR1 is SEHNR and CDR2 is FQNEAQ in the germline V gene (reference sequence). V shed 5 bases, J shed 7 bases, and the junction held 12 bases outside the gene matches. This CDR3 comprises 16 residues. The CDR3 loop is CASSPGQGAGHAGYTF. DNA for the CDR3: TGTGCCAGCAGCCCTGGACAGGGGGCTGGCCACGCTGGCTACACCTTC. The entire variable domain, with the rest obtained from reference TRBV7-9 and TRBJ1-2, is as follows: DTGVSQNPRHKITKRGQNVTFRCDPISEHNRLYWYRQTLGQGPEFLTYFQNEAQLEKSRLLSDRFSAERPKGSFSTLEIQRTEQGDSAMYLCASSPGQGAGHAGYTFGSGTRLTVV.

This clone was counted only a few times. This rearrangement joins TRBV13 to TRBJ2-4, with 10 bases lining up with TRBD2. Germline CDR1 is PRHDT and CDR2 is FYEKMQ (reference sequence). The ends lost 4 bases at V and 1 base at J; junction bases unmatched: 7. There are 17 residues in the CDR3. CDR3 in DNA: TGTGCCAGCAGCTCCCTCCAGCGGGGGGGCGCCAAAAACATTCAGTACTTC. It translates to CASSSLQRGGAKNIQYF.

The chain links TRBV10-2 to TRBJ2-1; 10 bases are shared with TRBD1. The CDR3 totals 18 residues. Unmatched junction bases numbered 13, after V lost 2 bases and J lost 6 bases. The germline V gene has CDR1 WSHSY and CDR2 SAAADI. The CDR3: CASSEMPPGTGVGNEQFF. DNA of the CDR3: TGCGCCAGCAGTGAGATGCCCCCCGGGACAGGGGTGGGCAATGAGCAGTTCTTC.

The chain is built from TRBV4-1 and TRBJ2-5, with TRBD2 matching over 7 bases. Germline loops: CDR1 MGHRA, CDR2 YSYEKL. The CDR3 covers 17 residues. J was trimmed by 1 base and V by 0 bases; bases with no gene match: 8. The CDR3 reads CASSQESERGFQETQYF. For the CDR3, the DNA is TGCGCCAGCAGCCAAGAGTCGGAGCGGGGCTTCCAAGAGACCCAGTACTTC.

The V gene is TRBV4-2, the J gene TRBJ2-2; 15 nucleotides line up with TRBD2. The CDR3 has 17 amino acids. CDR1 and CDR2 from the germline V gene are LGHNA and YNFKEQ. Trimming cost V 4 bases and J 6 bases; bases outside gene matches: 6. CDR3 sequence (DNA): TGTGCCAGCAGCCCTGGGGGACTAGCGGGGGGCCCCGGGGAGCTGTTTTTT. Encoded protein: CASSPGGLAGGPGELFF.